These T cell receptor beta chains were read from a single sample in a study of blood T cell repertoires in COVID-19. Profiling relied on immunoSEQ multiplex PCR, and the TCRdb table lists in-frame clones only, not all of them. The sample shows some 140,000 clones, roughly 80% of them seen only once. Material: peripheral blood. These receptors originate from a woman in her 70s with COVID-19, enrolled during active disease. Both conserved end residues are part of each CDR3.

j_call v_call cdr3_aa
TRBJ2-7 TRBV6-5 CASTNYEQYF
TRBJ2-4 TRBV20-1 CSASDPRGLKNIQYF
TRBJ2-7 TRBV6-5 CASSYARGVHEQYF
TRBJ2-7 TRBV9 CASSAVPDRGSLVHF
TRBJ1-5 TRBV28 CASSFQWSQPQHF
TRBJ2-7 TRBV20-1 CSADSEGQYF
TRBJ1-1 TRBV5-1 CASRANTEAFF
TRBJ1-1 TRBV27 CASSSFRFTEAFF
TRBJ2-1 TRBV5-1 CASSLAAWQGLDEQFF
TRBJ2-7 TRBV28 CASRTGLGQYF
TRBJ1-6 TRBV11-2 CASSLDKERGITYNSPLHF
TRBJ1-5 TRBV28 CASTITWTGREAQHF
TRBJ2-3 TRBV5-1 CASSFWADSGRGQYF
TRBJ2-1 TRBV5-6 CASSPANRDNLFF
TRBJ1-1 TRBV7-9 CASSQKGRAGYWGEVEAFF
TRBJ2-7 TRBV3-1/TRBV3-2 CASSRDTSYEQYF
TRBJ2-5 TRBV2 CASSEGGTGQETQYF
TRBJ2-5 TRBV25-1 CASSESRGRETQYF
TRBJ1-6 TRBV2 CASRGGSYNSPLHF
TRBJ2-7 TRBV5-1 CASSPKGTGIYEQYF
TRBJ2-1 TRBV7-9 CASSVSGVAHNEQFF
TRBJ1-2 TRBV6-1 CASSEPRRAYGYTF
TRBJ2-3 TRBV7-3 CASSLSGQGSDTQYF
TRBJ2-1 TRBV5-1 CASTPATAYNEQFF
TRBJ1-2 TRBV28 CASGRLGQGYGYTF
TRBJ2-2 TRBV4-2 CASSQNPGPTATGELFF
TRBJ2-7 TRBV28 CASSTMTGQAQDPYEQYF
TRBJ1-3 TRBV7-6 CASSINREVSGNTIYF
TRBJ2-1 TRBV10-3 CATGQGSYNEQFF
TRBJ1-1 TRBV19 CASSIDTSGTEAFF
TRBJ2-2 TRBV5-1 CASSLKGQGTGELFF
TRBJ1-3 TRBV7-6 CASSLARLSGNTIYF
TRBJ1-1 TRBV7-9 CASSLPAGVNTEAFF
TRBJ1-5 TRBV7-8 CASSLISESYSNQPQHF
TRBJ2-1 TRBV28 CASSPGGRDEQFF
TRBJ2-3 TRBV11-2 CASSLTPRGDTQYF
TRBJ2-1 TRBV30 CAWSRDNEQFF
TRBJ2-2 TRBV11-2 CASSRRRGGGELFF
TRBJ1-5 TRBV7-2 CASSLVGWTAGGNQPQHF
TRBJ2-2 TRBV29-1 CSAGPGQKAGELFF
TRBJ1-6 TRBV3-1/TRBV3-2 CASSQDLTGGSSPLHF
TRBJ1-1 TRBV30 CAWEGMNTEAFF
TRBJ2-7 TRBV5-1 CASSFTVSYEQYF
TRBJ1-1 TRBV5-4 CASSLGGVGTEAFF
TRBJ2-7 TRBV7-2 CASSWGQGGEQYF
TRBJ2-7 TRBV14 CASSHLQASSYEQYF
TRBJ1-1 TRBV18 CASSAAQGLGTEAFF
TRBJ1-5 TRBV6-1 CASSEGGQSNQPQHF
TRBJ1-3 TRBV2 CASSERTGNTIYF
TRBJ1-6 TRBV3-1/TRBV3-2 CASSQSRESPLHF
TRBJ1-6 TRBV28 CASSLTGSSYNSPLHF
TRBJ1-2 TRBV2 CASSEERAVGYTF
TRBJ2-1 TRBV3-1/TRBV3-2 CASSQGRGGGLDEQFF
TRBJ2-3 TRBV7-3 CASSLEVAGGTDTQYF
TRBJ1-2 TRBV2 CASSESGYGYTF
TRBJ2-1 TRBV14 CASSLSIRDEQFF
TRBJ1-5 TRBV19 CASREGSMGNQPQHF